This entry describes one T cell receptor (beta chain). Its matching antigen is unknown. This specimen belongs to a study of shared clonotypes between healthy human individuals. Study context: The donor pool was made up of a couple of women and a few men aged 18 to 49. Study outcomes and limitations: Collection of samples was limited to blood; tissue repertoires likely differ.

Only CD45RO-negative cells positively selected for CCR7 counted as naive CD8 cells, so terminally differentiated effector memory CD45RA+ cells were excluded. Assay: immunoSEQ multiplex PCR; the TCRdb copy retains only in-frame clones and omits some. The table shows around 1.9 million clones, with roughly 95% occurring only once. CDR1 SEHNR and CDR2 FQNEAQ come from the germline V gene (reference sequence). This CDR3 spans 15 amino acids. Deletions cut 8 bases from V and 1 base from J, with 15 bases between. This chain uses TRBV7-9 with TRBJ2-4; D uncertain. Sequences were obtained from naive CD8+ T cells from PBMCs. This receptor was identified in a man younger than 35 in good health. Some clones in this sample may be carry-over from other donors' samples. For the CDR3, the DNA is TGTGCCAGCCGTGACATGTCAGACGCCAAAAACATTCAGTACTTC. Its protein is CASRDMSDAKNIQYF.